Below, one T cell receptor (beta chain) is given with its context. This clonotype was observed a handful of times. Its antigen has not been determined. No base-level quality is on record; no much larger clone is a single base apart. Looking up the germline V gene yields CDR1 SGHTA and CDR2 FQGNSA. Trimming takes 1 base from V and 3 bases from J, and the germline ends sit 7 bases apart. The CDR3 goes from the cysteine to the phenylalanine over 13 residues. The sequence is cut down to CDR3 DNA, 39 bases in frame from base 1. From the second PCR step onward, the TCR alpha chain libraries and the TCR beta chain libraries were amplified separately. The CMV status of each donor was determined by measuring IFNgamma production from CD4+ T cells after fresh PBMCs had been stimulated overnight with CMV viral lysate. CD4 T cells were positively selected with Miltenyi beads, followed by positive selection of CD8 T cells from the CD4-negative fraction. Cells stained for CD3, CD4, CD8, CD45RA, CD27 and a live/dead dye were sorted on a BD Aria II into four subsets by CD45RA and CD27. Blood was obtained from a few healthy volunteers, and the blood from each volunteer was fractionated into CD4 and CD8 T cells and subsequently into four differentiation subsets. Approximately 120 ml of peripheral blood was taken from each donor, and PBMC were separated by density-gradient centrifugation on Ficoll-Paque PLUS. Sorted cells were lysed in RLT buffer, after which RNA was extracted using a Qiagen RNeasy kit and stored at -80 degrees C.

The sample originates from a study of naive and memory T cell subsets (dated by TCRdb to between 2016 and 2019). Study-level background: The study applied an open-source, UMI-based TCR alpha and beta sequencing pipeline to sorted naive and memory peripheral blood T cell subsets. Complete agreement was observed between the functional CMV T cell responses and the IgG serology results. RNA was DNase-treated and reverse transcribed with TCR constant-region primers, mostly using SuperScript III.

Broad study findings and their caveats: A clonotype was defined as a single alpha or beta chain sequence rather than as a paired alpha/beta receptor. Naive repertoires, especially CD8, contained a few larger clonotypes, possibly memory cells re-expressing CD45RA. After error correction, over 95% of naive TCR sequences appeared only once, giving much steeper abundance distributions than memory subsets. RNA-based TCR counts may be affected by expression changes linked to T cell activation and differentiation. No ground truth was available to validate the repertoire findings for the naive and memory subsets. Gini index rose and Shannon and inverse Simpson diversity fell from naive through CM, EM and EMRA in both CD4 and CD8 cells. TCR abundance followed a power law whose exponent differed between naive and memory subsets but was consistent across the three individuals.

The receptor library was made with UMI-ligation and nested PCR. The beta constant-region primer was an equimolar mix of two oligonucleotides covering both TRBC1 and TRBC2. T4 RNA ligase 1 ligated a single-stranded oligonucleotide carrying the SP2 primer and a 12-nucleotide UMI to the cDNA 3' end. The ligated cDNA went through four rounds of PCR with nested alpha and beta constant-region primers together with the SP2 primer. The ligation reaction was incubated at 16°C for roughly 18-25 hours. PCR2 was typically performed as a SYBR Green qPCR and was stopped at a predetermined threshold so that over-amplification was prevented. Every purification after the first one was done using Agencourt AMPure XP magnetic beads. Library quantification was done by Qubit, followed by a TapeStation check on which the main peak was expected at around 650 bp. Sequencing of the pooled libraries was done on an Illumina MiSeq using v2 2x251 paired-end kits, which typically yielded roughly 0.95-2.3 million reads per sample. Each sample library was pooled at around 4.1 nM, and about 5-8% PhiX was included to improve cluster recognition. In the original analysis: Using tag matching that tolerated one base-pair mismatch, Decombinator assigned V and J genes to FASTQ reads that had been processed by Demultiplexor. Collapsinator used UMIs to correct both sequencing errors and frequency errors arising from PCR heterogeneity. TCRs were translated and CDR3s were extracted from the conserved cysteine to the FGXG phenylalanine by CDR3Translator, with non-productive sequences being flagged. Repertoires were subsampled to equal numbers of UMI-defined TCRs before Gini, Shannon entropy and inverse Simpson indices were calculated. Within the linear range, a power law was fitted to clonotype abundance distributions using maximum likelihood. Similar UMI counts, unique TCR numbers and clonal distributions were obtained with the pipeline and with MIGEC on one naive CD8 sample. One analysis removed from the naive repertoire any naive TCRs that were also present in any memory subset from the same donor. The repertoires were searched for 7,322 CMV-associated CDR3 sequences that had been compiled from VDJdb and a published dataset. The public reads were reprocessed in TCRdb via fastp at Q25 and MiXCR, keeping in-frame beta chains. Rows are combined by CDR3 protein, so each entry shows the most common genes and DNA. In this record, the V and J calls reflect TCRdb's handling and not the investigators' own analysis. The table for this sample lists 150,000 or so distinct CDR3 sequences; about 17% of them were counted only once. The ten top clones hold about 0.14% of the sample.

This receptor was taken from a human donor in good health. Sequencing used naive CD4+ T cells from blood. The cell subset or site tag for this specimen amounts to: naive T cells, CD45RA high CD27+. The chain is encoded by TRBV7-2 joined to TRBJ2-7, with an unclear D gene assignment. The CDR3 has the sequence CASSLVFDYEQYF. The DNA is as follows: TGTGCCAGCAGCTTAGTCTTTGACTACGAGCAGTACTTC.